These 10 T cell receptor beta chains were sequenced from one sample in a study of tumor and adjacent non-tumor tissue in lung cancer. RNA was extracted from bulk tissue without any cell sorting. The normal lung tissue was taken more than 3 cm from the tumor edge. Three rounds of nested PCR, following a modified ARM-PCR protocol, produced the TCRbeta library. Via MiXCR, TCRdb re-called the multiplex PCR reads, giving one row per CDR3 protein. The profile shows about 60,000 distinct CDR3 sequences, around two thirds of them singletons. Sequencing was carried out using distant non-tumor lung tissue. Receptor source: a man aged 65 to 79 with non-small cell lung cancer.

The sample holds one count of this clonotype. V and J are TRBV30 and TRBJ1-3; 7 bases map to TRBD1. V lost 0 bases, J lost 2 bases, and 7 bases stayed unmatched. The germline V gene encodes CDR1 GTSNPN and CDR2 SVGIG (reference sequence). This CDR3 spans 16 amino acids. CDR3 region: CAWSVPTGFPGNTIYF. In DNA form, the CDR3 reads TGTGCCTGGAGTGTGCCGACAGGGTTTCCTGGAAACACCATATATTTT. Variable domain in full (rest from reference TRBV30 and TRBJ1-3): SQTIHQWPATLVQPVGSPLSLECTVEGTSNPNLYWYRQAAGRGLQLLFYSVGIGQISSEVPQNLSASRPQDRQFILSSKKLLLSDSGFYLCAWSVPTGFPGNTIYFGEGSWLTVV.

On this clonotype: This may stem from a read error, because a much larger clone lies one nucleotide away. The V and J genes are TRBV7-9 and TRBJ2-7; TRBD2 is a possible D gene (7 bases). Germline-derived CDR1 and CDR2 are SEHNR and FQNEAQ (reference sequence). This CDR3 spans 16 amino acids. V was pared by 2 bases and J by 0 bases, with 14 bases between. This chain's CDR3 is CASSLSGGGLSYEQYF. The DNA for the CDR3 is TGTGCCAGCAGCTTAAGCGGCGGGGGCCTCTCCTACGAGCAGTACTTC.

The V gene is TRBV7-8, the J gene TRBJ2-3; D not certain. Germline V gives CDR1 SGHVS, CDR2 FQNEAQ. The V end was cut by 3 bases, the J end by 8 bases, with 15 bases between. The CDR3 length is 14 residues. In DNA form, the CDR3 reads TGTGCCAGCAGCTTCCCGAGAGTGAGTGGTACGCAGTATTTT. Residues: CASSFPRVSGTQYF.

This clonotype was observed a handful of times. At one end, the junction sequence differs from germline, possibly due to a read error. V is TRBV11-3 and J is TRBJ2-4; D uncertain. This CDR3 comprises 16 residues. Germline CDR1 and CDR2: SGHNT and YENEEA. The CDR3 region is CASSLNARQAKNIQYF. The CDR3 nucleotides read TGTGCCAGTAGCTTAAACGCGAGGCAAGCCAAGAACATTCAGTACTTC. The complete variable domain, with remaining parts taken from reference TRBV11-3 and TRBJ2-4, reads EAGVVQSPRYKIIEKKQPVAFWCNPISGHNTLYWYLQNLGQGPELLIRYENEEAVDDSQLPKDRFSAERLKGVDSTLKIQPAELGDSAVYLCASSLNARQAKNIQYFGAGTRLSVL.

The chain combines TRBV12-5 with TRBJ1-1; D gene ambiguous. V was cut by 6 bases and J by 0 bases, with 35 bases left in between. In germline, CDR1 is LGHNT, CDR2 FRNRAP. This CDR3 is 22 amino acids long. Here the CDR3 DNA reads TGTGCTAGTGGCCTCTCTACTCCACCCTTGGGTCCGGTATTACCGATGAACACTGAAGCTTTCTTT. Amino acids: CASGLSTPPLGPVLPMNTEAFF.

Comment on this clonotype: Compared with germline, one end of the junction differs, possibly owing to a read error. The CDR3, as DNA: TGCAGTGTTAGGGACAGGGAGGGGAAAGAGATCCAGTACTTC. As protein: CSVRDREGKEIQYF. The chain recombines TRBV20-1 with TRBJ2-5, with 9 bases lining up with TRBD1. Germline V gene lookup returns CDR1 DFQATT and CDR2 SNEGSKA (reference sequence). This CDR3 has 14 residues.

This chain joins TRBV21-1 and TRBJ2-6. TRBV21-1 is annotated as a pseudogene. The CDR3 covers 15 residues. DNA of the CDR3: TGTGCCACCAGTACGCTGGGTTCGGGGGCCAACGTCCTGACTTTC. Translated, it gives CATSTLGSGANVLTF.

The table lists this clonotype with a few counts. It may be a read error: a sequence one base away is much more abundant. The V gene is TRBV4-1, the J gene TRBJ2-7, with a possible D match to TRBD1 (5 bases). Germline values: CDR1 MGHRA, CDR2 YSYEKL. V shed 0 bases and J shed 2 bases, with 11 bases lying between them. CDR3 size: 15 residues. CDR3 bases: TGCGCCAGCAGCCAAGATAGGGGCGCCACCTACGAGCAGTACTTC. This sequence encodes CASSQDRGATYEQYF.

As for this clonotype: Without the conserved terminal phenylalanine or tryptophan, this CDR3 likely stems from a read error. The limits of the CDR3 on the DNA are not certain, so only TCRdb's listed CDR3 is given. V usage is TRBV11-1 and J usage is TRBJ2-3. Termini included, the CDR3 measures 13 amino acids. Germline assignment: CDR1 SGHAT and CDR2 FQDESV (reference sequence). CDR3 in amino acids: CASSPIFFPTLYL.

This clonotype was seen a single time. A much larger clone is a single base away; this may be a read error. The CDR3 end shows no conserved phenylalanine or tryptophan, and so a read error is likely. The CDR3 protein is CASSSDEGRQETQYS. CDR3 coding DNA: TGTGCCAGCAGTAGCGATGAGGGCCGGCAAGAGACCCAGTACTCC. The rearrangement joins TRBV28 to TRBJ2-5; the D gene is possibly TRBD2 (5 bases). V was clipped by 5 bases and J by 2 bases, with 15 bases between them. Per the germline V gene, CDR1 is MDHEN and CDR2 is SYDVKM. The CDR3 has 15 amino acids.